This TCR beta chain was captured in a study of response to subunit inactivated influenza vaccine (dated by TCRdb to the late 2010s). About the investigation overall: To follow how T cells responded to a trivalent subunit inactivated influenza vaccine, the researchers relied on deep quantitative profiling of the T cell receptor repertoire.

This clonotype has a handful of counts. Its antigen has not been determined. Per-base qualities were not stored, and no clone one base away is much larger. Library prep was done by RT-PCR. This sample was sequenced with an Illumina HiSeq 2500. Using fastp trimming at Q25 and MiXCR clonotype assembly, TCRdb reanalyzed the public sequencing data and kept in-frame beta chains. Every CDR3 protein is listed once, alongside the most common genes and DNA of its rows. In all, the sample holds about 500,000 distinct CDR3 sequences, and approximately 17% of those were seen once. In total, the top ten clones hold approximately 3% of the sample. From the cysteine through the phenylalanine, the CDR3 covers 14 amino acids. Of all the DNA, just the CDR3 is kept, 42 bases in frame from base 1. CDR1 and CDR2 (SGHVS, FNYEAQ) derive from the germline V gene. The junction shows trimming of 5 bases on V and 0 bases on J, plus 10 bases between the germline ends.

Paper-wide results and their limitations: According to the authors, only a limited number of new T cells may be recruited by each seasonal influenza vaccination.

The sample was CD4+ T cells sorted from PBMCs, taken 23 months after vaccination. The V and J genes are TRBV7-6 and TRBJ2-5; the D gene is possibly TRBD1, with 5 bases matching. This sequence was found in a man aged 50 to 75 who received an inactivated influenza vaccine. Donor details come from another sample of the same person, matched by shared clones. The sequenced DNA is TGTGCCAGCAGCGCAGGACACTACCAAGAGACCCAGTACTTC. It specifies CASSAGHYQETQYF.